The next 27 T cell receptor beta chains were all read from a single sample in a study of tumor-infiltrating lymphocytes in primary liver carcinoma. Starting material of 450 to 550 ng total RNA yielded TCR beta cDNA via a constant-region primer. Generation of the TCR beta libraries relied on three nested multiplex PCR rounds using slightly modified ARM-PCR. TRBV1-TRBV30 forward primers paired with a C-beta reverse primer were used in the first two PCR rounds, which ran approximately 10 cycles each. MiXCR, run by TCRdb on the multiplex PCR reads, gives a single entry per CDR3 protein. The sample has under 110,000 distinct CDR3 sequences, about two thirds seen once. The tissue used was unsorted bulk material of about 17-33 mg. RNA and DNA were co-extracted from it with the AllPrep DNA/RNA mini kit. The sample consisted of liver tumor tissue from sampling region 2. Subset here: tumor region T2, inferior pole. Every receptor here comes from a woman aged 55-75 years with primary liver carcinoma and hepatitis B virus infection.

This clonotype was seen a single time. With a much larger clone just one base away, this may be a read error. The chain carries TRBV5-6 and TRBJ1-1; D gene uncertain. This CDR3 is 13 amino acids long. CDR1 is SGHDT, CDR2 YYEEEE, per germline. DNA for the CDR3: TGTGCCGGCAGCTTATTAGGGTACACTGAAGCTTTCTTT. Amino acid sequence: CAGSLLGYTEAFF. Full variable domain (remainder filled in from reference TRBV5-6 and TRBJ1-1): DAGVTQSPTHLIKTRGQQVTLRCSPKSGHDTVSWYQQALGQGPQFIFQYYEEEERQRGNFPDRFSGHQFPNYSSELNVNALLLGDSALYLCAGSLLGYTEAFFGQGTRLTVV.

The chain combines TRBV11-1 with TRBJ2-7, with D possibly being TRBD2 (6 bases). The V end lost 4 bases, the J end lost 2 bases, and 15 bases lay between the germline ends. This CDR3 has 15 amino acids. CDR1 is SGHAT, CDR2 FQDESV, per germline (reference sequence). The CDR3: CASSWCGTRAYEQYF. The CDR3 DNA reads TGTGCCAGCAGCTGGTGCGGGACGAGGGCCTACGAGCAGTACTTC.

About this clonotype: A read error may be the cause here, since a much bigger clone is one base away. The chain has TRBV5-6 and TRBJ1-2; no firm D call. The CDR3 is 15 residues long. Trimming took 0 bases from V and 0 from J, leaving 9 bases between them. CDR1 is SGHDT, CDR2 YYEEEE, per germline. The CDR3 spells CASSLGRRPNYGYTF. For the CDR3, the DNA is TGTGCCAGCAGCTTGGGCCGGCGGCCTAACTATGGCTACACCTTC.

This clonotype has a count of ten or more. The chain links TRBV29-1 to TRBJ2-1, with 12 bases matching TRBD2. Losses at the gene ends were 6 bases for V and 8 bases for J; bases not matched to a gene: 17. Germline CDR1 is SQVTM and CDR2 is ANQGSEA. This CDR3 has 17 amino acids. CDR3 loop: CSVTRGLAGGSMDEQFF. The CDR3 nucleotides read TGCAGCGTCACCAGGGGGCTAGCGGGAGGGTCCATGGATGAGCAGTTCTTC.

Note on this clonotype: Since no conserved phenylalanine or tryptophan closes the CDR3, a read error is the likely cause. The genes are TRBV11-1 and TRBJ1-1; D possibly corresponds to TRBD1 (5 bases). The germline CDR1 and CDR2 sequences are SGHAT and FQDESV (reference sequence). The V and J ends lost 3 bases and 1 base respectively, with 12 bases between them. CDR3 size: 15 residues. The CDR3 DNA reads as TGTGCCAGCAGCTTTTTTGAGACAGCGAACACTGAAGCTTTCTCT. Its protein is CASSFFETANTEAFS.

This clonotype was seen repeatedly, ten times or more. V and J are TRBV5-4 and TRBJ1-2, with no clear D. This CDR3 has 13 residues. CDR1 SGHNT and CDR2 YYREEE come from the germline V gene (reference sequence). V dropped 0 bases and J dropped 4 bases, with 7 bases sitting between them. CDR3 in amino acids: CASSLGRIYGYTF. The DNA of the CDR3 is TGTGCCAGCAGCTTGGGGCGGATCTATGGCTACACCTTC.

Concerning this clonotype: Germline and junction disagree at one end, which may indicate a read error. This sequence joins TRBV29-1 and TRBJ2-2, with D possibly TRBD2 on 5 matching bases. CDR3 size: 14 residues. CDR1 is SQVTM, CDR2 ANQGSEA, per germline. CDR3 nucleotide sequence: TGCAGCGTTGAAGCGGGAATGGGATCCGGGGAGATGTTTTTT. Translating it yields CSVEAGMGSGEMFF.

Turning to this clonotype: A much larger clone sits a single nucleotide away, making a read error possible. The DNA of the CDR3 is TGTACCAGCAGCCGAGCAGGGACAGGGAACGAGCAGTACTTC. As protein: CTSSRAGTGNEQYF. V usage is TRBV14 and J usage is TRBJ2-7, with 9 bases that match TRBD1. Germline CDR1 is SGHDN and CDR2 is FVKESK. This CDR3 contains 14 residues.

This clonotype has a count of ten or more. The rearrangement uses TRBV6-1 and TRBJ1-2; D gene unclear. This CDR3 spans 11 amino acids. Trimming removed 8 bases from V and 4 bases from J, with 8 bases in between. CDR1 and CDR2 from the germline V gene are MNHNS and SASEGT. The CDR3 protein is CASGWPYGYTF. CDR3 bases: TGTGCCAGCGGTTGGCCCTATGGCTACACCTTC.

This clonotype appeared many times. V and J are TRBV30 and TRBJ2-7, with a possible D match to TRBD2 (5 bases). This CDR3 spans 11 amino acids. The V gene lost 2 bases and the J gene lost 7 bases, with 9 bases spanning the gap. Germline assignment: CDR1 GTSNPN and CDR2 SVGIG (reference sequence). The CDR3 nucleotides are TGTGCCTGGAGTCTTACGGGGGAGCAGTACTTC. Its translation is CAWSLTGEQYF.

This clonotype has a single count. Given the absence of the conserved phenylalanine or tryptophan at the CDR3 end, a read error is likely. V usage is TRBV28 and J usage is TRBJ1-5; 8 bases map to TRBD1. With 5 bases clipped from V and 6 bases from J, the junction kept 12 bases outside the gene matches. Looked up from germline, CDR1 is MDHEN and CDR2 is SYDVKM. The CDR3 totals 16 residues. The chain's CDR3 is CASSPRITGGGQPQHL. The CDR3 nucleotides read TGTGCCAGCAGTCCCCGGATTACAGGGGGGGGTCAGCCCCAGCATCTT.

Written as DNA, the CDR3 is TGTGCCAGCAGTTCGGCATTGGGGGGGGCTCCTAACAATGAGCAGTTCTTC. Residues: CASSSALGGAPNNEQFF. The rearrangement links TRBV28 to TRBJ2-1; possibly TRBD2 for D (7 bases). Per germline, CDR1 MDHEN and CDR2 SYDVKM. The germline V and J ends were trimmed by 4 bases and 5 bases, with 21 bases remaining between them. The CDR3 consists of 17 residues.

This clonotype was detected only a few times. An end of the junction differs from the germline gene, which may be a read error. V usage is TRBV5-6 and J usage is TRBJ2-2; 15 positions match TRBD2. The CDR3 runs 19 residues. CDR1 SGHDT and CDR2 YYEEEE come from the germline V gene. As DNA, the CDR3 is TGTGCCAGCAGCCCCCTAGGGGGACTAGCGGGAGGTGTTGGCGGGGAGCCGTTTTTT. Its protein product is CASSPLGGLAGGVGGEPFF.

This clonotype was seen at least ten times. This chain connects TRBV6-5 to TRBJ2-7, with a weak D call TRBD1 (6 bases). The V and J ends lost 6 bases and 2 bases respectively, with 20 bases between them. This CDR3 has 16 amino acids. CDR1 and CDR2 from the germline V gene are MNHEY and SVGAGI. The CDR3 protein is CASSYSGWQGTYEQYF. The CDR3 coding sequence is TGTGCCAGCAGCTATTCCGGTTGGCAGGGGACCTACGAGCAGTACTTC.

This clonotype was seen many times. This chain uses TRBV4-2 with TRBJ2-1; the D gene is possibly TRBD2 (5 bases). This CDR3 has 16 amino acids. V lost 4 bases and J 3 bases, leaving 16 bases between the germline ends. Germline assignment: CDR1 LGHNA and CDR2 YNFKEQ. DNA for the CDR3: TGTGCCAGCAGCCCCGGAGGTGGCGGAGGCTACAATGAGCAGTTCTTC. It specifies CASSPGGGGGYNEQFF.

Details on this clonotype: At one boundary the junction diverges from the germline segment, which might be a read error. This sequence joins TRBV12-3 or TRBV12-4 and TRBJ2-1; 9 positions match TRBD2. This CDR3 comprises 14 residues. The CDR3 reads CASTTSGPYNEHFF. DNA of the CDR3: TGTGCCAGTACTACTAGCGGGCCCTACAATGAGCACTTCTTC.

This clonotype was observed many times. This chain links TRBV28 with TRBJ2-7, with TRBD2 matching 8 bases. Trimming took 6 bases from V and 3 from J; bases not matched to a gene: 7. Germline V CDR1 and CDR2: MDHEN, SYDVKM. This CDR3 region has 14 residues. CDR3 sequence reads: CASSLGTRLYEQYF. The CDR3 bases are TGTGCCAGCAGCCTTGGGACTAGACTCTACGAGCAGTACTTC.

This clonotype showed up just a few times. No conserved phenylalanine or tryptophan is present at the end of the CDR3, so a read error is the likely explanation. For the CDR3, the DNA is TGTGCCTCCTGGACTAGCTACAATGAGCAGTTCCTC. Translating gives CASWTSYNEQFL. V usage is TRBV6-2 or TRBV6-3 and J usage is TRBJ2-1; the match to TRBD2 covers 7 bases. CDR1 is MNHEY and CDR2 is SVGEGT in the germline V gene. J gave up 3 bases and V 11 bases, and 4 bases lay outside the gene matches. This CDR3 region has 12 residues.

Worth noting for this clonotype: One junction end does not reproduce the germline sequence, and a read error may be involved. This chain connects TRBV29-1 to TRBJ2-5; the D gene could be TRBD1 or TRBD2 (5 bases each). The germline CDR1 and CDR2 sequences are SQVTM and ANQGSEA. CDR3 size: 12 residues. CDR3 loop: CSVDRGEETQHF. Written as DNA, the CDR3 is TGCAGCGTTGATAGAGGGGAAGAGACACAGCACTTC.

Written as DNA, the CDR3 is TGCAGCGTTGAACTGGCCGGGGGGCGGCAAGAGACCCAGTACTTC. It translates to CSVELAGGRQETQYF. V usage is TRBV29-1 and J usage is TRBJ2-5, with D maybe TRBD2 (7 bases). Per germline, CDR1 SQVTM and CDR2 ANQGSEA. V gave up 2 bases and J gave up 2 bases, with 15 bases separating them. The CDR3 runs 15 residues.

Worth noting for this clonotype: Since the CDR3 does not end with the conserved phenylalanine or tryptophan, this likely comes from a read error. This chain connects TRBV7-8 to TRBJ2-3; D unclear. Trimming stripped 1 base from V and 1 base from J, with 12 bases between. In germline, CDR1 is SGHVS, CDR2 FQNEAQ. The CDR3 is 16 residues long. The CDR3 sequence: CASSLVNLLGTDTQYY. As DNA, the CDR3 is TGTGCCAGCAGCTTAGTAAACCTATTGGGCACAGATACGCAGTATTAT.

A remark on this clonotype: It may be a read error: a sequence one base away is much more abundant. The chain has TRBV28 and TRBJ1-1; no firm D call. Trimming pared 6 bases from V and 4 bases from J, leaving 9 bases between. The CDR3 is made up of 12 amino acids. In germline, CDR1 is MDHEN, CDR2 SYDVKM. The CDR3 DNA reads TGTGCCAGCAGCGAGGTTTGCACTGAAGCTTTCTTT. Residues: CASSEVCTEAFF. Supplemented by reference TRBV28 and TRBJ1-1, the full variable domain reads DVKVTQSSRYLVKRTGEKVFLECVQDMDHENMFWYRQDPGLGLRLIYFSYDVKMKEKGDIPEGYSVSREKKERFSLILESASTNQTSMYLCASSEVCTEAFFGQGTRLTVV.

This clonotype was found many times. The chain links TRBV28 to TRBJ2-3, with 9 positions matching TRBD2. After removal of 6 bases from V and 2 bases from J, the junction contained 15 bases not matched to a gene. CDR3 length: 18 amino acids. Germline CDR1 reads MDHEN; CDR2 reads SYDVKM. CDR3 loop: CASRSSGYSGGLTDTQYF. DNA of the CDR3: TGTGCCAGCAGAAGCAGCGGCTATAGCGGGGGACTCACAGATACGCAGTATTTT.

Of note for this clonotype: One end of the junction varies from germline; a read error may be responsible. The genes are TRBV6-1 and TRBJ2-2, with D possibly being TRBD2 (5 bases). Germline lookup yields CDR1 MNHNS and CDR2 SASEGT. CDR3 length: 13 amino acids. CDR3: CASNYWDAGVLFF. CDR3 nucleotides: TGTGCCAGCAACTACTGGGATGCCGGGGTGCTGTTTTTT.

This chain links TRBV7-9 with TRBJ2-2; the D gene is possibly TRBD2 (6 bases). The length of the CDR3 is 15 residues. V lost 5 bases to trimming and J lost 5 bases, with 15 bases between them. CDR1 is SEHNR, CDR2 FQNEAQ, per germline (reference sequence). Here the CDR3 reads CASSKTRDGTGELFF. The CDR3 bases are TGTGCCAGCAGCAAGACTAGAGATGGGACCGGGGAGCTGTTTTTT. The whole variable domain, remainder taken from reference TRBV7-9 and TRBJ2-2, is DTGVSQNPRHKITKRGQNVTFRCDPISEHNRLYWYRQTLGQGPEFLTYFQNEAQLEKSRLLSDRFSAERPKGSFSTLEIQRTEQGDSAMYLCASSKTRDGTGELFFGEGSRLTVL.

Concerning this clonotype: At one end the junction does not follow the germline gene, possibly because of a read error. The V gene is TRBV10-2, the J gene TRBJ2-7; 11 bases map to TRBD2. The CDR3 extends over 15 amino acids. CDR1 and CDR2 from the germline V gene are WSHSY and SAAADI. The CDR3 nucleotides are TGCGCCAGCAGTATAGGACTAGCGGGCTCCTACGAGCAGTATTTC. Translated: CASSIGLAGSYEQYF.

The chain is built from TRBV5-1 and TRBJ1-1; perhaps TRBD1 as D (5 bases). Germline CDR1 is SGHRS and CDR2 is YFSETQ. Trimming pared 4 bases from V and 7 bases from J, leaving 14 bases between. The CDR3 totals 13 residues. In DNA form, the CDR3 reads TGCGCCAGCAGCGCGGGACGACCAGTTGAAGCTTTCTTT. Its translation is CASSAGRPVEAFF.